This T cell receptor (beta chain) was captured by sequencing in a study of blood T cell repertoires in COVID-19. Study-level background: Acute and convalescent COVID-19 specimens originated in the United States, Italy and Spain. T cells, B-cell-depleted T cells, or PBMCs supplied cDNA or gDNA.

In the source study's methods: Reference gene primer amplification gave nucleated cell count estimates. Repertoires were generated with immunoSEQ multiplex PCR, while TCRdb's copy carries only in-frame clones and drops some. V and J calls and clone size follow that table, whereas D and trimming were derived from the DNA. The sample lists 95,000 to 100,000 clones, around 90% occurring once. The sequencing sample was made of peripheral blood. The sequence derives from a man aged 50-59 years with acute or convalescent COVID-19.

CDR3 sequence reads: CASSGTGTGWNIQYF. CDR3 bases: TGTGCCAGCAGTGGGACCGGGACAGGGTGGAACATTCAGTACTTC. This chain joins TRBV2 and TRBJ2-4; 9 bases are a match to TRBD1. Per germline, CDR1 SNHLY and CDR2 FYNNEI. The CDR3 is 15 residues long. The J segment lost 7 bases and the V segment lost 4 bases, leaving 8 bases of the junction unmatched.